The 26 T cell receptor beta chains presented below share a single source sample, sequenced in a study of T cells of healthy individuals (dated by TCRdb to about 2018). The library was produced with 5' RACE. Sequencing was carried out with an Illumina MiSeq. TCRdb reprocessed the public reads (quality trimming at Q25 with fastp, clone calling with MiXCR) and kept in-frame beta chains. Rows merge per CDR3 protein into single entries with the most common DNA and genes. The sample table records 50,000 to 55,000 distinct CDR3 sequences; roughly 15% of these occur just once. The biggest ten clones account for about 16% of the sample. Every receptor here comes from a human donor in good health.

The rearrangement uses TRBV7-2 and TRBJ2-1, with 9 bases fitting TRBD2. The germline V gene encodes CDR1 SGHTA and CDR2 FQGNSA. Germline trimming cut 0 bases from V and 9 bases from J; bases unmatched to any gene: 12. The CDR3 has 17 residues. CDR3 in amino acids: CASSLAPLAGSQGEQFF. Here the CDR3 DNA reads TGTGCCAGCAGCTTAGCTCCTCTAGCGGGAAGCCAGGGTGAGCAGTTCTTC. Looking up the rest from reference TRBV7-2 and TRBJ2-1 gives the full variable domain: GAGVSQSPSNKVTEKGKDVELRCDPISGHTALYWYRQSLGQGLEFLIYFQGNSAPDKSGLPSDRFSAERTGGSVSTLTIQRTQQEDSAVYLCASSLAPLAGSQGEQFFGPGTRLTVL.

This clonotype was observed many times. V gene TRBV7-9 combines with J gene TRBJ2-5; no firm D call. The CDR3 length is 11 residues. Deletions cut 7 bases from V and 4 bases from J, with 7 bases between. Germline CDR1 is SEHNR and CDR2 is FQNEAQ (reference sequence). In nucleotides, the CDR3 is TGTGCCAGCACTGACCTAGAGACCCAGTACTTC. It yields the protein CASTDLETQYF. Based on the CDR3 plus reference TRBV7-9 and TRBJ2-5, the full variable domain is DTGVSQNPRHKITKRGQNVTFRCDPISEHNRLYWYRQTLGQGPEFLTYFQNEAQLEKSRLLSDRFSAERPKGSFSTLEIQRTEQGDSAMYLCASTDLETQYFGPGTRLLVL.

This clonotype was detected many times. This chain uses TRBV7-2 with TRBJ2-5; 8 nucleotides match TRBD2. Trimming at V came to 6 bases and at J to 3 bases, leaving 9 bases not matched to a gene. The CDR3 totals 15 residues. Germline-derived CDR1 and CDR2 are SGHTA and FQGNSA. This CDR3 reads CASSSSSGRKETQYF. The CDR3 DNA sequence: TGTGCCAGCAGTTCCTCGAGCGGGAGAAAAGAGACCCAGTACTTC.

This clonotype was recorded many times. The chain is built from TRBV20-1 and TRBJ2-2, with TRBD2 identical over 13 bases. The CDR3 has 15 residues. CDR1 and CDR2 (germline): DFQATT, SNEGSKA (reference sequence). Losses at the gene ends were 6 bases for V and 9 bases for J; bases not matched to a gene: 10. The CDR3 loop reads CSAYGLAGVGRELFF. The CDR3, as DNA: TGCAGTGCCTACGGACTAGCGGGAGTTGGCCGGGAGCTGTTTTTT.

This clonotype has more than one count but fewer than ten. The chain carries TRBV29-1 and TRBJ2-1, with D possibly TRBD1 on 6 matching bases. V lost 8 bases and J 1 base, leaving 12 bases between the germline ends. Germline CDR1 and CDR2: SQVTM and ANQGSEA. The CDR3 length is 13 residues. This chain's CDR3 is CSLLGGSYNEQFF. CDR3 coding DNA: TGCAGCCTCTTAGGGGGTTCCTACAATGAGCAGTTCTTC.

This clonotype was picked up many times. The V call is TRBV7-6, the J call TRBJ2-3; the D gene is possibly TRBD2 (5 bases). The CDR3 is made up of 14 amino acids. Germline V gene sequence: CDR1 SGHVS, CDR2 FNYEAQ. V lost 6 bases and J lost 1, with 11 bases in between. The DNA of the CDR3 is TGTGCCAGCAGACCTAGCTACCGCACAGATACGCAGTATTTT. This encodes CASRPSYRTDTQYF.

The sample holds a few counts of this clonotype. The chain combines TRBV19 with TRBJ2-2; 7 bases agree with TRBD2. The CDR3 runs 15 residues. Germline assignment: CDR1 LNHDA and CDR2 SQIVND (reference sequence). V lost 5 bases, J lost 6 bases, and 9 bases stayed unmatched. The CDR3 here is CASSFSGPTAGELFF. In nucleotides, the CDR3 is TGTGCCAGTAGTTTTAGCGGGCCCACGGCCGGGGAGCTGTTTTTT. The full variable domain, completed using reference TRBV19 and TRBJ2-2, is DGGITQSPKYLFRKEGQNVTLSCEQNLNHDAMYWYRQDPGQGLRLIYYSQIVNDFQKGDIAEGYSVSREKKESFPLTVTSAQKNPTAFYLCASSFSGPTAGELFFGEGSRLTVL.

Ten or more counts support this clonotype. The CDR3 region has the DNA TGTGCCAGTAGTATAACCTCTTTATCTGCAACTAATGAAAAACTGTTTTTT. It specifies CASSITSLSATNEKLFF. The rearrangement uses TRBV19 and TRBJ1-4; no firm D call. CDR1 is LNHDA and CDR2 is SQIVND in the germline V gene (reference sequence). Trimming took 2 bases from V and 0 from J, leaving 13 bases between them. CDR3 size: 17 residues.

This sequence joins TRBV11-2 and TRBJ2-3; 9 bases match TRBD2. The CDR3 has 16 residues. Germline CDR1 SGHAT, CDR2 FQNNGV. With 3 bases clipped from V and 4 bases from J, the junction kept 8 bases outside the gene matches. CDR3 nucleotides: TGTGCCAGCAGCTTTCGGGCGGGAGGGGGTGCAGATACGCAGTATTTT. As protein: CASSFRAGGGADTQYF.

This clonotype has at least ten counts. The chain couples TRBV6-1 to TRBJ2-3; D is unresolved. The CDR3 has 11 residues. Germline CDR1 is MNHNS and CDR2 is SASEGT. Trimming removed 2 bases from V and 5 bases from J, with 2 bases in between. The CDR3 bases are TGTGCCAGCAGTGAACAAGATACGCAGTATTTT. Its protein is CASSEQDTQYF.

The rearrangement links TRBV2 to TRBJ2-7, with a weak D call TRBD2 (6 bases). In germline, CDR1 is SNHLY, CDR2 FYNNEI. V dropped 8 bases and J dropped 2 bases, with 13 bases sitting between them. The CDR3 has 13 amino acids. The DNA for the CDR3 is TGTGCCAGCGAGAGGGAGGAGGCCTACGAGCAGTACTTC. It yields the protein CASEREEAYEQYF.

V and J are TRBV10-3 and TRBJ2-7; D unclear. The CDR3 consists of 12 residues. The ends were cut back, 8 bases at V and 0 bases at J, with 8 bases in the middle. Germline CDR1 reads ENHRY; CDR2 reads SYGVKD. The CDR3 sequence: CAIGETSYEQYF. The CDR3 coding sequence is TGTGCCATCGGAGAAACCTCCTACGAGCAGTACTTC.

The chain links TRBV20-1 to TRBJ2-2; 7 bases are a match to TRBD2. Germline CDR1 is DFQATT and CDR2 is SNEGSKA (reference sequence). Losses at the gene ends were 6 bases for V and 6 bases for J; bases not matched to a gene: 10. The CDR3 totals 14 residues. The CDR3 reads CSARKGGSAGELFF. The CDR3 nucleotides read TGCAGTGCGCGAAAAGGCGGGAGCGCCGGGGAGCTGTTTTTT.

The table lists this clonotype with many counts. This chain joins TRBV11-2 and TRBJ1-1; 7 bases map to TRBD1. The V gene's germline CDR1 is SGHAT and CDR2 FQNNGV. The CDR3 is 14 residues long. V trimming: 6 bases; J trimming: 0 bases; junction bases outside the gene matches: 4. CDR3 DNA: TGTGCCAGCAGGCAGGACAGGATGAACACTGAAGCTTTCTTT. Protein sequence: CASRQDRMNTEAFF.

This chain joins TRBV2 and TRBJ2-2; D is uncertain. This CDR3 has 13 amino acids. The ends were cut back, 4 bases at V and 7 bases at J, with 10 bases in the middle. CDR1 and CDR2 from the germline V gene are SNHLY and FYNNEI. CDR3 sequence (DNA): TGTGCCAGCAGTGCCCAGGAAGACGGGGAGCTGTTTTTT. Translating gives CASSAQEDGELFF.

This chain uses TRBV6-1 with TRBJ2-4; D gene ambiguous. This CDR3 is built from 12 residues. Germline V lookup: CDR1 MNHNS, CDR2 SASEGT. The V end lost 7 bases, the J end lost 0 bases, and 4 bases lay between the germline ends. CDR3 nucleotides: TGTGCCAGCACCGTAGCCAAAAACATTCAGTACTTC. As protein: CASTVAKNIQYF.

This clonotype was detected a few times. The gene calls are TRBV7-2 and TRBJ2-2; D remains ambiguous. In germline, CDR1 is SGHTA, CDR2 FQGNSA. The CDR3 extends over 14 amino acids. The V end lost 4 bases, the J end lost 0 bases, and 6 bases lay between the germline ends. CDR3 sequence: CASSSAANTGELFF. The DNA for the CDR3 is TGTGCCAGCAGCTCCGCTGCGAACACCGGGGAGCTGTTTTTT.

The V call is TRBV23-1, the J call TRBJ2-5; D gene unclear. TRBV23-1 is an ORF for which the function is uncertain. The CDR3 extends over 14 amino acids. V shed 2 bases and J shed 5 bases, with 12 bases lying between them. CDR3 amino acids: CASSQRPATETQYF. The CDR3 coding sequence is TGCGCCAGCAGTCAAAGGCCCGCGACGGAGACCCAGTACTTC.

This chain joins TRBV7-9 and TRBJ2-7, with D unclear. V was shortened by 6 bases and J by 0 bases, with 15 bases between the two germline ends. The CDR3 sequence is 15 residues long. The germline CDR1 and CDR2 sequences are SEHNR and FQNEAQ (reference sequence). The CDR3: CASRDTGRSSYEQYF. As DNA, the CDR3 is TGTGCCAGCAGAGACACCGGCCGGAGCTCCTACGAGCAGTACTTC.

This clonotype appeared a few times. In nucleotides, the CDR3 is TGTGCCAGCAGCCCCATTCACGGTACCTCTGGGGCCAACGTCCTGACTTTC. Its protein is CASSPIHGTSGANVLTF. The chain joins TRBV13 to TRBJ2-6; D unresolved. Germline V CDR1 and CDR2: PRHDT, FYEKMQ (reference sequence). The CDR3 runs to 17 residues. V was pared by 5 bases and J by 0 bases, with 14 bases between.

Notes on this clonotype: An end of the junction differs from the germline gene, which may be a read error. V and J are TRBV4-1 and TRBJ2-5; 8 nucleotides agree with TRBD1. Germline CDR1 is MGHRA and CDR2 is YSYEKL. CDR3 size: 14 residues. CDR3 protein: CASGQGDRQETQYF. CDR3 nucleotide sequence: TGCGCCAGCGGCCAAGGGGACAGGCAAGAGACCCAGTACTTC.

The rearrangement joins TRBV6-5 to TRBJ1-1; 8 bases fit TRBD1. The length of the CDR3 is 13 residues. V shed 6 bases, J shed 4 bases, and the junction held 4 bases outside the gene matches. Germline CDR1 reads MNHEY; CDR2 reads SVGAGI. The CDR3 DNA reads as TGTGCCAGCAGCACGGGACAGGTCACTGAAGCTTTCTTT. It encodes CASSTGQVTEAFF.

This clonotype has just a few counts. The chain is built from TRBV5-5 and TRBJ2-1; no firm D call. V lost 0 bases to trimming and J lost 13 bases, with 2 bases between them. From germline, CDR1 is SGHKS and CDR2 YYEKEE (reference sequence). The CDR3 runs to 9 residues. This CDR3 is CASSLGQFF. The CDR3 DNA follows: TGTGCCAGCAGCTTGGGACAGTTCTTC.

This clonotype occurred many times. The rearrangement links TRBV6-5 to TRBJ2-3; D is uncertain. This CDR3 comprises 15 residues. Germline V gene lookup returns CDR1 MNHEY and CDR2 SVGAGI. The ends were cut back, 0 bases at V and 2 bases at J, with 9 bases in the middle. The DNA of the CDR3 is TGTGCCAGCAGTTACTCCGGTCTAGACACAGATACGCAGTATTTT. Protein: CASSYSGLDTDTQYF.

This chain connects TRBV7-8 to TRBJ2-5; 10 nucleotides line up with TRBD2. The CDR3 covers 15 residues. V dropped 7 bases and J dropped 4; count of bases not matched to a gene: 9. Germline V CDR1 and CDR2: SGHVS, FQNEAQ. The CDR3 loop reads CASTQALAGVETQYF. The DNA for the CDR3 is TGTGCCAGCACCCAGGCCCTAGCGGGAGTAGAGACCCAGTACTTC.

As for this clonotype: A read error is possible here, since a much larger clone lies one base away. V usage is TRBV5-6 and J usage is TRBJ2-7; D is possibly TRBD1 (5 bases). Germline V gene lookup returns CDR1 SGHDT and CDR2 YYEEEE. The CDR3 sequence is 14 residues long. The CDR3 loop reads CVSSTAFRADEQYF. Here the CDR3 DNA reads TGTGTCAGCAGCACGGCATTCAGGGCCGACGAGCAGTACTTC. The full variable domain, completed using reference TRBV5-6 and TRBJ2-7, is DAGVTQSPTHLIKTRGQQVTLRCSPKSGHDTVSWYQQALGQGPQFIFQYYEEEERQRGNFPDRFSGHQFPNYSSELNVNALLLGDSALYLCVSSTAFRADEQYFGPGTRLTVT.